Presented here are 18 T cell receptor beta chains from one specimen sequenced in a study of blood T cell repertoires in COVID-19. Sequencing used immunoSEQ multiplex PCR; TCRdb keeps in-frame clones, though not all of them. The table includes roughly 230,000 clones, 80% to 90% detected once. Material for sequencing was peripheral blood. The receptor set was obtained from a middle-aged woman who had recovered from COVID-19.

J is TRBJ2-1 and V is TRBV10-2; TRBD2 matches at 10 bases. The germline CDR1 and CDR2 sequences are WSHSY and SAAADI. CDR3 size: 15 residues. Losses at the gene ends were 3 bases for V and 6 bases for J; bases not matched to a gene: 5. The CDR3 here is CASSDALAGLNEQFF. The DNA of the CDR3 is TGCGCCAGCAGTGATGCACTAGCGGGGCTCAATGAGCAGTTCTTC.

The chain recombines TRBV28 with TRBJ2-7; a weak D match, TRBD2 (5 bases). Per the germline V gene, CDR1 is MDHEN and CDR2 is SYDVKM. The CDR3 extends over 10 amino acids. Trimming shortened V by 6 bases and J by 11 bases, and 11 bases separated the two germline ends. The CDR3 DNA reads TGTGCCAGCAGGGACTTATTTGAGTACTTC. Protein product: CASRDLFEYF.

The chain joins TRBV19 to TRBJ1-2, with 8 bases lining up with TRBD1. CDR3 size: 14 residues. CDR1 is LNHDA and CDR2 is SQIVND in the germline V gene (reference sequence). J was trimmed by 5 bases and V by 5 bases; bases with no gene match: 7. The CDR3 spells CASSVPDREYGYTF. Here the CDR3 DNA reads TGTGCCAGTAGTGTCCCGGACAGGGAGTATGGCTACACCTTC. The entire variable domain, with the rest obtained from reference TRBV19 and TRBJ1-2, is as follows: DGGITQSPKYLFRKEGQNVTLSCEQNLNHDAMYWYRQDPGQGLRLIYYSQIVNDFQKGDIAEGYSVSREKKESFPLTVTSAQKNPTAFYLCASSVPDREYGYTFGSGTRLTVV.

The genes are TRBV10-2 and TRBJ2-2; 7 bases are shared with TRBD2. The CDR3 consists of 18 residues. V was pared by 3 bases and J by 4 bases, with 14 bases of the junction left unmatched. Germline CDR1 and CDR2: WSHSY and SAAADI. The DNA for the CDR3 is TGCGCCAGCAGTGATACGGGGGGAGGGCCTACGGTCACCGGGGAGCTGTTTTTT. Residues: CASSDTGGGPTVTGELFF.

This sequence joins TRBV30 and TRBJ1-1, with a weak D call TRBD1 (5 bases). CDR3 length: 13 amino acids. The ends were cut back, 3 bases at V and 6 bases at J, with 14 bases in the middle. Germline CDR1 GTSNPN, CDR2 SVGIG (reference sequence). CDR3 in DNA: TGTGCCTGGAGAGTCGGGGGAAAGGCTGAAGCTTTCTTT. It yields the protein CAWRVGGKAEAFF.

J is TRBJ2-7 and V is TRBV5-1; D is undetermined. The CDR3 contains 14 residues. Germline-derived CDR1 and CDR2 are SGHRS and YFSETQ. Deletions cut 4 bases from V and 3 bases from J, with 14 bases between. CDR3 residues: CASSEPGFGYEQYF. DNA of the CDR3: TGCGCCAGCAGCGAACCAGGTTTCGGCTACGAGCAGTACTTC.

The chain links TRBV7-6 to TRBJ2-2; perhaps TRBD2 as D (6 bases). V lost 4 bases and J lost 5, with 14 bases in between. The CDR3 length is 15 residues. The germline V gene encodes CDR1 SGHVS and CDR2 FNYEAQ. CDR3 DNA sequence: TGTGCCAGCAGCTCCCCCCCGGGGGTGACCGGGGAGCTGTTTTTT. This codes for CASSSPPGVTGELFF.

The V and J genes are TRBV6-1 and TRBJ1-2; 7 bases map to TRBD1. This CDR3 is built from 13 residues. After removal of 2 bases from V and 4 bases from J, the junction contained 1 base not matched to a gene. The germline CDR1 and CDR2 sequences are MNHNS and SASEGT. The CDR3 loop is CASSETGAYGYTF. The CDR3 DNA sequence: TGTGCCAGCAGTGAAACAGGGGCCTATGGCTACACCTTC.

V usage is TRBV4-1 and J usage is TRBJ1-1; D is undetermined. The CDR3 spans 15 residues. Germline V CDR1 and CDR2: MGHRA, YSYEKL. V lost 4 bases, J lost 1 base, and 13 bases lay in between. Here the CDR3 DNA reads TGCGCCAGCAGCCCAAGTGGCATCCGGAACACTGAAGCTTTCTTT. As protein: CASSPSGIRNTEAFF.

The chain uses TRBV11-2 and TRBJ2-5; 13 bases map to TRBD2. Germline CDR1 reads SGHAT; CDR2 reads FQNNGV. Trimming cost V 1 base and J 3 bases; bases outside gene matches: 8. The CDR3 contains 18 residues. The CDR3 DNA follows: TGTGCCAGCAGCTTAGGACTAGCGGGGGGATTACTAAAAGAGACCCAGTACTTC. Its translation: CASSLGLAGGLLKETQYF.

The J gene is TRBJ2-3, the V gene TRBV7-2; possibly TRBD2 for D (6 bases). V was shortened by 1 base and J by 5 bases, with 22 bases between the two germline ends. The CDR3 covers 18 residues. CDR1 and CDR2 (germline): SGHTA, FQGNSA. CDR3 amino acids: CASSLGPSGREKEDTQYF. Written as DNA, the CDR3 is TGTGCCAGCAGCTTAGGGCCCAGTGGTCGGGAGAAAGAAGATACGCAGTATTTT.

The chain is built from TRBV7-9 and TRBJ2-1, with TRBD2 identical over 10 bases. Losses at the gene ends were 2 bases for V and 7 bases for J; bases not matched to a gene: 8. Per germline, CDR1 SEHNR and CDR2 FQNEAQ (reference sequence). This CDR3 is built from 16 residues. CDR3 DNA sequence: TGTGCCAGCAGCTTACAAAGCGGGAGGGGAAGGAATGAGCAGTTCTTC. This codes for CASSLQSGRGRNEQFF.

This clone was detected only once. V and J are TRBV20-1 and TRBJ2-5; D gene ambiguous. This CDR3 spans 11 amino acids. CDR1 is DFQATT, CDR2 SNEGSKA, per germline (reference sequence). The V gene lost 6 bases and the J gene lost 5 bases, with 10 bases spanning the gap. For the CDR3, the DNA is TGCAGTGCCGGGTTTAGGGAGACCCAGTACTTC. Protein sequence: CSAGFRETQYF.

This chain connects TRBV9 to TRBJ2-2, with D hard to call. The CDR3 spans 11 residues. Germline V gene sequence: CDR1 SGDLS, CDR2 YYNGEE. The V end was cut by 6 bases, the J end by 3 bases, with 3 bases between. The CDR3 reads CASTDTGELFF. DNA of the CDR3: TGTGCCAGCACCGACACCGGGGAGCTGTTTTTT.

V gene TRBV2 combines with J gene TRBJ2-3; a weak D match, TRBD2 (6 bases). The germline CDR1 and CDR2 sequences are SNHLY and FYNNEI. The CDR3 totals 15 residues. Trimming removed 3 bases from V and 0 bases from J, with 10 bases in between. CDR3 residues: CASSDAGRSTDTQYF. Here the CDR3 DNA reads TGTGCCAGCAGTGATGCGGGGAGAAGCACAGATACGCAGTATTTT. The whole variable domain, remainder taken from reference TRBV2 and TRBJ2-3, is EPEVTQTPSHQVTQMGQEVILRCVPISNHLYFYWYRQILGQKVEFLVSFYNNEISEKSEIFDDQFSVERPDGSNFTLKIRSTKLEDSAMYFCASSDAGRSTDTQYFGPGTRLTVL.

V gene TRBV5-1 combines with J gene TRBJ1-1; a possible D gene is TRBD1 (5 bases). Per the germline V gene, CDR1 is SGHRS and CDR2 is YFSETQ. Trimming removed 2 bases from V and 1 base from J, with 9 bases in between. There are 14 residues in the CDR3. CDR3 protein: CASSFGAGNTEAFF. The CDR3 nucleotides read TGCGCCAGCAGCTTTGGGGCTGGGAACACTGAAGCTTTCTTT.

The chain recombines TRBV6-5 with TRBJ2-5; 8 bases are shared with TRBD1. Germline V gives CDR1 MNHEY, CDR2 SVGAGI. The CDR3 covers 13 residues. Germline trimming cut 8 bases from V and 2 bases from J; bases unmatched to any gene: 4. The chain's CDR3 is CASRRQGQETQYF. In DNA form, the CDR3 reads TGTGCCAGCCGAAGACAGGGGCAAGAGACCCAGTACTTC.

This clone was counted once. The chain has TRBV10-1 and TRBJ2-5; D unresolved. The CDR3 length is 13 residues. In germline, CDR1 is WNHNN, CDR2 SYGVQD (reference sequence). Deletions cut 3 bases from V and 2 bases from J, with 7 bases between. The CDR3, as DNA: TGCGCCAGCAGTGATGGCGGACAAGAGACCCAGTACTTC. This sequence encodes CASSDGGQETQYF.